This T cell receptor (beta chain) was profiled in a study of blood T cell repertoires in COVID-19. Assay used: immunoSEQ multiplex PCR; TCRdb lists only in-frame clones, some missing. The repertoire holds 150,000 to 200,000 clones, with 80% to 85% as singletons. Between the trimmed V and J ends, which lost 0 bases and 7 bases, there was a span of 13 bases. The germline CDR1 and CDR2 sequences are LGHNA and YNFKEQ. The CDR3 spans 15 residues. The V call is TRBV4-2, the J call TRBJ1-5; D not certain. The sequenced sample consisted of peripheral blood. The sequence derives from a human donor with acute or convalescent COVID-19. The donor label of this sample is uncertain. The CDR3 loop is CASSQEVGSVQPQHF. DNA of the CDR3: TGTGCCAGCAGCCAAGAAGTAGGGAGTGTCCAGCCCCAGCATTTT.